This T cell receptor (beta chain) appears in the sequencing data of a study of prognosis after radiotherapy for stage I lung cancer. Study as a whole: A handful of patients developed post-radiotherapy distant metastases at median around seven months; more than 13 had no significant progression. Study-level points and caveats: Frequencies of TRBV and TRBJ gene use reportedly varied by whether patients had metastases. In patients receiving stereotactic body radiation therapy, unique TCR clone counts fell afterward, median roughly 10,000 versus 7,000. Shannon entropy (measured after stereotactic body radiation therapy) was lower in patients who went on to develop distant metastases.

As for this clonotype: The antigen is not known. A read error may account for a junction end that differs from germline.

Genomic DNA served as the source from which two-round multiplex PCR generated TCR beta CDR3 amplicons. Primers (each specific to one TRBV or TRBJ gene) were used in first-round PCR. One entry per CDR3 protein results from TCRdb running MiXCR on the multiplex PCR reads. The sample contains about 16,000 distinct CDR3 sequences, more than 35% of which appear only once. Germline-derived CDR1 and CDR2 are KGHSH and LQKENI. This CDR3 spans 19 amino acids. This receptor was obtained from a donor of 50 years or more with non-small cell lung cancer. This specimen was PBMCs, taken before or after stereotactic body radiation therapy (not recorded which). V and J are TRBV18 and TRBJ2-7, with D maybe TRBD1 (6 bases). CDR3 protein: CAGSLGTHNYSVMIHEQYF. The CDR3 nucleotides read TGTGCCGGCTCACTCGGGACACACAATTATAGCGTTATGATTCACGAGCAGTACTTC.